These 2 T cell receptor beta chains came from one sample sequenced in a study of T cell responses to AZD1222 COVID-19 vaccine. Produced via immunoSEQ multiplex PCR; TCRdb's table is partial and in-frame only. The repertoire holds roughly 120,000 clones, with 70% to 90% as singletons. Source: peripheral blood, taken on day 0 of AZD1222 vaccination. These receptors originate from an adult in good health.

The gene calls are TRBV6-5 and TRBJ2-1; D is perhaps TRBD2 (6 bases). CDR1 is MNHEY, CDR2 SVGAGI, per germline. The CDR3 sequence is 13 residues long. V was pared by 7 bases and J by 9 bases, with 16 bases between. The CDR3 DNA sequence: TGTGCCAGCATCACGGGAGAACCCGCTGAGCAGTTCTTC. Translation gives CASITGEPAEQFF.

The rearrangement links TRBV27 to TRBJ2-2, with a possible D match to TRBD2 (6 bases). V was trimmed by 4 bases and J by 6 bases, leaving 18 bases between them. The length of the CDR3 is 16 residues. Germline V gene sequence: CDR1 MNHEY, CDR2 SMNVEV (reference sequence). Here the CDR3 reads CASSSTRGGVPGELFF. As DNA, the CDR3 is TGTGCCAGCAGTTCCACTCGGGGAGGCGTCCCCGGGGAGCTGTTTTTT.